What follows are 17 T cell receptor beta chains derived from one specimen sequenced in a study of T cells after yellow fever vaccination (dated by TCRdb to between 2017 and 2020). In light of the paper, this sample's treatment or condition label describes: live attenuated yellow fever vaccine strain. The protocol used for the library was 5' RACE. The sequencing machine was an Illumina HiSeq 2500. TCRdb took the public reads, trimmed them with fastp at Q25, ran MiXCR for clone calling and kept in-frame beta chains. Identical CDR3 proteins give one entry, which carries the most common genes and DNA. The sample yields hundreds of thousands of distinct CDR3 sequences; roughly a sixth were counted once. The ten most abundant clones make up 17% of the sample. Sequences were derived from PBMCs, sampled 5 to 6 days after the first yellow fever vaccination. The source of these receptors is a man younger than 35 who received the YFV17D yellow fever vaccine.

The chain employs TRBV20-1 and TRBJ1-2; 8 nucleotides line up with TRBD1. With 6 bases clipped from V and 5 bases from J, the junction kept 8 bases outside the gene matches. Germline lookup yields CDR1 DFQATT and CDR2 SNEGSKA (reference sequence). The CDR3 is 13 residues long. CDR3 bases: TGCAGTGCAGCACCGACAGGGGATTATGGCTACACCTTC. Translation gives CSAAPTGDYGYTF.

V and J are TRBV20-1 and TRBJ2-1; 12 bases are shared with TRBD1. The CDR3 has 15 residues. V dropped 6 bases and J dropped 6; count of bases not matched to a gene: 9. CDR1 is DFQATT, CDR2 SNEGSKA, per germline (reference sequence). The CDR3 protein is CSAPRGDRGRNEQFF. DNA for the CDR3: TGCAGTGCCCCGAGGGGGGACAGGGGGCGCAATGAGCAGTTCTTC.

This clonotype was seen a few times. V and J are TRBV6-1 and TRBJ2-3, with a tentative D call TRBD1 (6 bases). The CDR3 length is 15 residues. The V gene lost 2 bases and the J gene lost 2 bases, with 11 bases spanning the gap. The V gene's germline CDR1 is MNHNS and CDR2 SASEGT. This chain's CDR3 is CASSERRQDTDTQYF. The CDR3 DNA reads as TGTGCCAGCAGTGAAAGGAGACAGGACACAGATACGCAGTATTTT.

The DNA of the CDR3 is TGCAGTGCTAGCGGCGGGGGGGAGCAGTACTTC. Translation: CSASGGGEQYF. This chain joins TRBV20-1 and TRBJ2-7, with 8 bases that match TRBD2. CDR1 is DFQATT and CDR2 is SNEGSKA in the germline V gene (reference sequence). The CDR3 is made up of 11 amino acids. The V and J ends lost 3 bases and 7 bases, in that order; junction bases with no gene match: 2.

A few counts support this clonotype. A read error may account for a junction end that differs from germline. The rearrangement joins TRBV27 to TRBJ1-6; TRBD1 might be the D (5 bases). CDR3 size: 14 residues. Germline V gene data show CDR1 as MNHEY and CDR2 as SMNVEV (reference sequence). CDR3 sequence: CATKPGTVDSPLHF. In DNA, the CDR3 is TGTGCCACGAAACCGGGGACCGTCGATTCGCCCCTCCACTTT.

This clonotype was seen a handful of times. The V and J genes are TRBV6-2 or TRBV6-3 and TRBJ2-1; weak D call: TRBD1 (6 bases). Trimming removed 2 bases at V and 4 bases at J, with 12 bases between. The length of the CDR3 is 15 residues. Germline V gene sequence: CDR1 MNHEY, CDR2 SVGEGT. The CDR3 reads CASSYDRIRYNEQFF. The CDR3 DNA reads as TGTGCCAGCAGTTACGACAGGATTCGATACAATGAGCAGTTCTTC.

This chain connects TRBV20-1 to TRBJ1-5; D uncertain. Trimming took 0 bases from V and 11 from J, leaving 5 bases between them. CDR3 length: 10 amino acids. CDR1 and CDR2 (germline): DFQATT, SNEGSKA (reference sequence). The CDR3 sequence is CSARDIAQHF. The CDR3 region has the DNA TGCAGTGCTAGAGATATAGCCCAGCATTTT.

There are a few counts of this clonotype. CDR3 in DNA: TGTGCCAGCAGTCCCTACGGAACCTACGAGCAGTACGTC. It specifies CASSPYGTYEQYV. J is TRBJ2-7 and V is TRBV28; D gene ambiguous. V lost 5 bases and J 2 bases, leaving 10 bases between the germline ends. The CDR3 totals 13 residues. Germline CDR1 and CDR2: MDHEN and SYDVKM.

This clonotype appeared many times. The chain links TRBV29-1 to TRBJ1-1, with 7 positions matching TRBD1. Germline loops: CDR1 SQVTM, CDR2 ANQGSEA. The CDR3 length is 11 residues. After removal of 7 bases from V and 7 bases from J, the junction contained 6 bases not matched to a gene. The chain's CDR3 is CSAYRGGEAFF. The CDR3 bases are TGCAGCGCCTACAGGGGAGGTGAAGCTTTCTTT.

This rearrangement joins TRBV28 to TRBJ1-1; D unresolved. The CDR3 loop spans 12 amino acids. CDR1 MDHEN and CDR2 SYDVKM come from the germline V gene. The V end lost 2 bases, the J end lost 5 bases, and 6 bases lay between the germline ends. CDR3 amino acids: CASSLRQTEAFF. CDR3 nucleotides: TGTGCCAGCAGTTTAAGACAAACTGAAGCTTTCTTT.

This clonotype was counted only a few times. The chain uses TRBV4-3 and TRBJ2-7; 11 bases are a match to TRBD2. V gave up 2 bases and J gave up 3 bases; unmatched junction bases: 3. The length of the CDR3 is 15 residues. Germline assignment: CDR1 LGHNA and CDR2 YSLEER. In DNA, the CDR3 is TGCGCCAGCAGCCAAACGCTAGCGGGGGGCTACGAGCAGTACTTC. Amino acids: CASSQTLAGGYEQYF.

This clonotype was seen many times. J is TRBJ2-1 and V is TRBV7-2; the D gene is possibly TRBD2 (6 bases). Germline V gene sequence: CDR1 SGHTA, CDR2 FQGNSA. Between the trimmed V and J ends, which lost 5 bases and 6 bases, there was a span of 11 bases. This CDR3 has 13 amino acids. CDR3 nucleotide sequence: TGTGCCAGCAGCCCGACTAGGTTCAATGAGCAGTTCTTC. Translating gives CASSPTRFNEQFF.

Note on this clonotype: At one end the junction does not follow the germline gene, possibly because of a read error. The rearrangement links TRBV28 to TRBJ2-2; D assignment may be TRBD1 or TRBD2 (6 bases each). The CDR3 totals 12 residues. Germline V gives CDR1 MDHEN, CDR2 SYDVKM. CDR3 in DNA: TGTGCCAACCCCACGGGGGCCGGGGAGCAGTTTTTT. Its protein product is CANPTGAGEQFF.

Only a few counts were recorded for this clonotype. The CDR3 protein is CSAIDRGGNTIYF. The CDR3 DNA sequence: TGCAGTGCTATAGACAGGGGTGGAAACACCATATATTTT. The genes are TRBV20-1 and TRBJ1-3; 8 nucleotides line up with TRBD1. Trimming took 4 bases from V and 3 from J; bases not matched to a gene: 2. The CDR3 is made up of 13 amino acids. The germline CDR1 and CDR2 sequences are DFQATT and SNEGSKA (reference sequence).

This clonotype was observed at least ten times. The chain links TRBV4-1 to TRBJ2-3; D may correspond to TRBD1 or TRBD2 (5 bases each). Trimming shortened V by 0 bases and J by 4 bases, and 8 bases separated the two germline ends. The CDR3 sequence is 14 residues long. Germline V gives CDR1 MGHRA, CDR2 YSYEKL. This chain's CDR3 is CASSQDLGADTQYF. Written as DNA, the CDR3 is TGCGCCAGCAGCCAAGATCTGGGGGCAGATACGCAGTATTTT.

The chain has TRBV6-2 or TRBV6-3 and TRBJ2-7, with D unresolved. Trimming cost V 7 bases and J 1 base, with 11 bases left between them. Looked up from germline, CDR1 is MNHEY and CDR2 is SVGEGT. The CDR3 has 13 residues. For the CDR3, the DNA is TGTGCCAGCATGGGCTTACATTCCTACGAGCAGTACGTC. This translates into CASMGLHSYEQYV.

This clonotype was seen repeatedly, ten times or more. The CDR3 region has the DNA TGCGCCAGCAGCTTGGACCCCTCTGGGGCCAACGTCCTGACTTTC. This codes for CASSLDPSGANVLTF. The V call is TRBV5-1, the J call TRBJ2-6; unclear D gene. V was cut by 0 bases and J by 0 bases, with 4 bases left in between. Germline V CDR1 and CDR2: SGHRS, YFSETQ. CDR3 length equals 15 residues.